Reported below is one T cell receptor (beta chain). Its antigen remains unidentified. No base-level quality is on record; no much larger clone is a single base apart. The data were obtained in a study of identical twins (dated by TCRdb to the mid-2010s). Broadly, across the study: To test whether fetal clonotypes persist, the study used deep sequencing on TCR alpha and beta repertoires from monozygotic twins, unrelated adults of various ages, and cord blood. Replicate twin experiments were performed at different times using different library preparation protocols to rule out contamination. Results the study describes overall, beyond this receptor: Abundant cord blood beta clonotypes had fewer insertions, young adult naive repertoires showed a similar but weaker trend, and memory repertoires showed no such trend. In beta out-of-frame sequences, excess twin sharing was weaker, because having fewer shared sequences lowered the signal-to-noise ratio. Compared with coincidental sharing between unrelated individuals, out-of-frame TCR alpha sequences shared between twins had an excess of sequences with low generation probability. Invariant T cells such as MAIT and iNKT could partly confound zero-insertion analyses, although diverse VJ usage argued against such confounding for most clonotypes. Conclusions relied on cross-sectional statistical analysis, since the same donors could not be followed over many years. In monozygotic twins, out-of-frame TCR alpha sharing was systematically underestimated by recombination models, although the models agreed with sharing between unrelated individuals.

The library was made by 5' RACE. The instrument given in TCRdb is Illumina HiSeq 2000. A universal primer binding site was added through template switching, and the final cDNA carried a unique molecular identifier so that TCR cDNA molecules could be counted accurately. Specific primers in the conserved constant-segment region were used to synthesize first-strand cDNA for TCR alpha and beta chains. Each cDNA library was double barcoded, with a SMART-Mk sample barcode plus Illumina barcodes, to control for contamination. TruSeq adapter sequences, together with Illumina sample barcodes, were added in two successive PCR steps. TCR alpha and beta cDNA libraries were sequenced on the Illumina HiSeq platform with custom primers. In the original analysis: Raw reads were processed with MiGEC to extract unique molecular identifiers, and MiXCR was used to determine CDR3 positions. For each individual, recombination models were inferred using an EM algorithm with the repgenHMM and IGoR tools. Shared clonotypes were analyzed with the tcR package in R, and sharing was normalized by the product of cloneset sizes. To study raw recombination without the effects of thymic and clonal selection, out-of-frame nonproductive sequences were analyzed. The public reads were reanalyzed by TCRdb: fastp trimming at Q25, MiXCR alignment, in-frame beta chains only. Rows with a matching CDR3 protein are joined into one entry that keeps the most common DNA and genes. The V and J calls follow TCRdb's processing rather than the paper's. The sample table shows 200,000 to 250,000 distinct CDR3 sequences, and 6.5% to 8% are seen once. Of the sample, about 15% falls within the top ten clones.

CDR1 DFQATT and CDR2 SNEGSKA are derived from the germline V gene (reference sequence). From the cysteine up to the phenylalanine, the CDR3 has a length of 18 residues. Of the read, only the CDR3 DNA is kept; its 54 bases are in frame from base 1. V ends up 5 bases short and J 6 bases short, with an unmatched junction base count of 22. Only healthy Caucasian donors were included. The twin cohort comprised three pairs of female monozygotic twins, all aged roughly 18 to 29 years. CD4+ and CD8+ T cell populations were isolated with positive isolation kits from Invitrogen. The same data also contributed to another study, on T cells expressing NK-cell markers. As noted in the second study: Three sorted T-cell subsets (CD3+CD56+NKG2C+, CD3+CD56+NKG2C- and CD3+CD56-NKG2C+) from 7 to 9 donors had their TCR beta-chain repertoires profiled. Of the eight sequenced donors, seven were found to be HCMV-seropositive and one was found to be HCMV-seronegative. In several experiments an anti-gammadeltaTCR antibody was added to restrict sorting to alphabetaTCR-expressing T cells. In several donors, the dominant CD3+CD56+NKG2C+ clonotypes ranked among the top 10 CD8+ clonotypes, making up 1.0-7.0% of CD8+ T cells. Those dominant clonotypes were again the most abundant among CD3+CD56-NKG2C+ cells in a few donors, at about 25-65%. It remained unclear whether the expanded NKG2C-expressing T cell clones were specific for HCMV antigens. All eight donors whose samples were sequenced were randomly selected healthy volunteers, three of them men and five women. To determine HCMV serostatus, a commercial ELISA kit was used to detect HCMV-specific IgG in serum. Reads were demultiplexed and grouped by UMI with MIGEC, and clonotypes were assembled and quantified with MiTCR. To exclude erroneous sequences, only TCR cDNA sequences supported by at least two reads were retained. The tcR package was used for downstream repertoire analysis, and clonotypes were matched across fractions by CDR3 nucleotide sequence plus V segment. VDJmatch was used to annotate antigen specificity against VDJdb, with one amino acid substitution in CDR3 allowed.

This clonotype was sampled from a woman aged 18-30 years in good health. What was sequenced was CD8+ T cells sorted from blood. The chain couples TRBV20-1 to TRBJ2-3; 8 bases in between match TRBD2. The CDR3 protein is CSAPRTVGSAGGADTQYF. Read as DNA, the sequence is TGCAGTGCTCCAAGGACAGTTGGGTCGGCGGGAGGAGCGGATACGCAGTATTTT.